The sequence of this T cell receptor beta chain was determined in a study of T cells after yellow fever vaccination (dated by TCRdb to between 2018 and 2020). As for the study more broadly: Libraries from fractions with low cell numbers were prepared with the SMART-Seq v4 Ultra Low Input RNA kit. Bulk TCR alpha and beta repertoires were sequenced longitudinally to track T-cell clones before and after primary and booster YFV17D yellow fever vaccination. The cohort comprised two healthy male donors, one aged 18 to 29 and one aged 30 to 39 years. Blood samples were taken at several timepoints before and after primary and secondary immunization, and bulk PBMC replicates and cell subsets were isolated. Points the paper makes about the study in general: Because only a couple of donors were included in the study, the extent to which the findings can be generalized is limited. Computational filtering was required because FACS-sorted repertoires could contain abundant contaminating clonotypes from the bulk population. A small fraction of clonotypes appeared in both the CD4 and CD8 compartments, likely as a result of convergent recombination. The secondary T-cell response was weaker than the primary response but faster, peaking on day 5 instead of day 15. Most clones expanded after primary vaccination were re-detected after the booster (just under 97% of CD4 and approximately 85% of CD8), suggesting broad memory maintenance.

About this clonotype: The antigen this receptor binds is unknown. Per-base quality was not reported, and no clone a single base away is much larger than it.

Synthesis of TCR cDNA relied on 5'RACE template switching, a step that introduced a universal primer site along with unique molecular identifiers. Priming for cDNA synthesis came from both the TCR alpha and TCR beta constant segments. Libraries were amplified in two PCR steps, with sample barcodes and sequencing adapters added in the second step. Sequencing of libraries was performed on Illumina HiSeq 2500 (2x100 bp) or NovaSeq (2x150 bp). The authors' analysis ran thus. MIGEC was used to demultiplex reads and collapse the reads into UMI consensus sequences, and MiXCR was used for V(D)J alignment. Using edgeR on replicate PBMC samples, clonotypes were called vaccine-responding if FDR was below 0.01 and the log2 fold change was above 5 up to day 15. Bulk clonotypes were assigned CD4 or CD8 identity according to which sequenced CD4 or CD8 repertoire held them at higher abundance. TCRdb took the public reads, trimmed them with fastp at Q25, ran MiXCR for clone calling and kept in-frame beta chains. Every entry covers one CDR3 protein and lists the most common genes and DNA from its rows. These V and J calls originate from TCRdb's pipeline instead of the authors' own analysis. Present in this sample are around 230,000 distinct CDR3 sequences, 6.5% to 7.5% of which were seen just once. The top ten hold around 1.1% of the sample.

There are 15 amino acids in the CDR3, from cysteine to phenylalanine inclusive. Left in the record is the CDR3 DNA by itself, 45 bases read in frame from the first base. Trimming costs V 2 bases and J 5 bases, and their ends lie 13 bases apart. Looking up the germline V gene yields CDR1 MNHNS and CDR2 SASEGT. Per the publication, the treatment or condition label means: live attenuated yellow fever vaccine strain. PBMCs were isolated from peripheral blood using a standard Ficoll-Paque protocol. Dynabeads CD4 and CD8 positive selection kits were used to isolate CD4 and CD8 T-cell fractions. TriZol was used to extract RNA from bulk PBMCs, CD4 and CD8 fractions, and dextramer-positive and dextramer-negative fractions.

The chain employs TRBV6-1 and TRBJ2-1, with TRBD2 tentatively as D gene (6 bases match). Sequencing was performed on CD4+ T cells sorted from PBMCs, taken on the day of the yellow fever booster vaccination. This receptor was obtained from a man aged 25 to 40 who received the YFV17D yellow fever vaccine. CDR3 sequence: CASSEPGTPNNEQFF. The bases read TGTGCCAGCAGTGAACCGGGGACTCCAAACAATGAGCAGTTCTTC.